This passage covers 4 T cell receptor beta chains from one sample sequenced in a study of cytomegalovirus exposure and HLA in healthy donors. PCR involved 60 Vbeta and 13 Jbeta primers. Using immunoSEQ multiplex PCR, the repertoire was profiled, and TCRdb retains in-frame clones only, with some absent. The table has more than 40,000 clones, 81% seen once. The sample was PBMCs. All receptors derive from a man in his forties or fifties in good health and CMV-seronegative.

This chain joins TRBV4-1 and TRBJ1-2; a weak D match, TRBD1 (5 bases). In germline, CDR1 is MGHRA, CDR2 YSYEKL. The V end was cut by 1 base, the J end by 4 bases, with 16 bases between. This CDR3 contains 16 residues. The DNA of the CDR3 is TGCGCCAGCAGCCAAGGAAAGGGGCTAACCCCCTATGGCTACACCTTC. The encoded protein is CASSQGKGLTPYGYTF.

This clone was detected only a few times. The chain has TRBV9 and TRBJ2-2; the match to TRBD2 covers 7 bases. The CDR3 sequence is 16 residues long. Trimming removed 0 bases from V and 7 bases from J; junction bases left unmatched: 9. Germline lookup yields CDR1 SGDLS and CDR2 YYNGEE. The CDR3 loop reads CASSVGDSGRLGELFF. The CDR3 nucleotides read TGTGCCAGCAGCGTAGGAGATAGCGGGCGGCTCGGGGAGCTGTTTTTT. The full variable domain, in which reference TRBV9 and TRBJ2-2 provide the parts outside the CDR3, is DSGVTQTPKHLITATGQRVTLRCSPRSGDLSVYWYQQSLDQGLQFLIQYYNGEERAKGNILERFSAQQFPDLHSELNLSSLELGDSALYFCASSVGDSGRLGELFFGEGSRLTVL.

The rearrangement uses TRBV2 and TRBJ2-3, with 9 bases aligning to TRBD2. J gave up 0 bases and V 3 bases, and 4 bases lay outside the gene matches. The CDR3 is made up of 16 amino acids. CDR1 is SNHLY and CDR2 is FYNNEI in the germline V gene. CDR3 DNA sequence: TGTGCCAGCAGTGACGGGGCGGGAGGGAGCACAGATACGCAGTATTTT. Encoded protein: CASSDGAGGSTDTQYF.

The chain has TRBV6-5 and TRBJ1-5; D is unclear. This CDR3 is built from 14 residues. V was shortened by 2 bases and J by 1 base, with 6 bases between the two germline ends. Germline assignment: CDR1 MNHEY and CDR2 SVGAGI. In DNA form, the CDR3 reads TGTGCCAGCAGTTACGCCGGGAGCAATCAGCCCCAGCATTTT. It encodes CASSYAGSNQPQHF.